Listed below are T cell receptor beta chains from one sample, sequenced in a study of CD8+ T cells in alopecia areata. Measured with immunoSEQ multiplex PCR; TCRdb has only the in-frame clones, and not every one. The data contain fewer than 110,000 clones, less than 70% of them singletons. The sequenced material came from CD4+ T cells sorted from blood. All receptors come from a human donor in good health. The CDR3 runs from the conserved cysteine through the conserved F or W.

>TRBJ1-2|TRBV27
CASRGSDRVGYTF
>TRBJ2-7|TRBV28
CASSNFASSYEQYF
>TRBJ1-1|TRBV29-1
CSVRQSNTEAFF
>TRBJ1-1|TRBV28
CASSSHTNTEAFF
>TRBJ2-6|TRBV27
CASRYRESGANVLTF
>TRBJ2-1|TRBV4-3
CASSQEPSSYNEQFF
>TRBJ1-1|TRBV7-2
CASSSPQGNTEAFF
>TRBJ2-5|TRBV5-1
CASRGGLAKETQYF
>TRBJ1-1|TRBV6-6
CASRTDRGAEAFF
>TRBJ2-7|TRBV29-1
CSVEGTGFYEQYF
>TRBJ1-1|TRBV6-5
CASSYSGKTEAFF
>TRBJ1-2|TRBV25-1
CASSSHRAGYTF
>TRBJ2-5|TRBV6-5
CASSYDGGTETQYF
>TRBJ2-6|TRBV5-6
CASSSIRSGANVLTF
>TRBJ2-5|TRBV2
CASRMGETQYF
>TRBJ1-1|TRBV25-1
CASSESRVAGAEAFF
>TRBJ2-5|TRBV7-8
CASSLVGTAQETQYF
>TRBJ1-2|TRBV29-1
CSVRQGTYGYTF
>TRBJ1-2|TRBV29-1
CSVEGTDYGYTF
>TRBJ2-5|TRBV23-1
CASSQITTSGGPQETQYF
>TRBJ1-1|TRBV6-5
CASSYSTKGMNTEAFF
>TRBJ2-3|TRBV6-1
CASSEASGLRDTQYF
>TRBJ1-2|TRBV30
CAWSQGQGSNYGYTF
>TRBJ1-6|TRBV27
CASSQTQGSYNSPLHF
>TRBJ2-3|TRBV7-2
CASSLGAQDTQYF
>TRBJ1-2|TRBV29-1
CSGGQAQGGYTF
>TRBJ2-7|TRBV27
CASSEGGNRYEQYF
>TRBJ2-1|TRBV7-7
CASSFGTGLYNEQFF
>TRBJ2-5|TRBV6-5
CASSYQSDRGGETQYF
>TRBJ2-7|TRBV30
CAWSRQGFEQYF
>TRBJ2-7|TRBV6-6
CASSPRDRGLNEQYF
>TRBJ2-2|TRBV18
CASSPRQGGAGELFF
>TRBJ2-1|TRBV29-1
CSLRQSLPYNEQFF
>TRBJ1-3|TRBV28
CASSRGQGRDTIYF
>TRBJ1-3|TRBV7-2
CASSFTGNTIYF
>TRBJ2-7|TRBV6-1
CASRMGLSYEQYF
>TRBJ2-6|TRBV7-9
CASSYGTGTGANVLTF
>TRBJ2-7|TRBV15
CATSRVGFQQYF
>TRBJ2-7|TRBV28
CASSSQGGNPNPRFYEQYF
>TRBJ2-7|TRBV28
CASSPRNSYEQYF
>TRBJ2-5|TRBV2
CASSERRGGTETQYF
>TRBJ1-6|TRBV7-9
CASSLASQRAYNSPLHF
>TRBJ1-4|TRBV4-3
CASSQVSRAAIGEKLFF
>TRBJ2-7|TRBV10-3
CAISEGGFNEQYF
>TRBJ1-1|TRBV2
CASSEQGRRNTEAFF
>TRBJ2-7|TRBV7-2
CASSLGLAGLYEQYF
>TRBJ2-1|TRBV11-2
CASSLHLAGGPSQFF
>TRBJ2-3|TRBV29-1
CSVRRVITDTQYF
>TRBJ2-7|TRBV5-1
CASSLGQRAEEQYF